This entry features one TCR beta chain sequence. The protocol was immunoSEQ multiplex PCR, while the TCRdb copy is restricted to in-frame clones and leaves out a portion. This sample has about 160,000 clones, with roughly 90% found just once. This sample was included in a study of blood T cell repertoires in COVID-19. The CDR3 extends over 17 amino acids. The V gene lost 0 bases and the J gene lost 0 bases, with 12 bases spanning the gap. Germline V lookup: CDR1 SGHTA, CDR2 FQGNSA. The origin of this receptor is a man between 18 and 29 years old with acute or convalescent COVID-19. Material for sequencing was peripheral blood. The chain is built from TRBV7-2 and TRBJ1-3; tentative D call: TRBD1 (5 bases). The CDR3 loop reads CASSLAVKGYSGNTIYF. The CDR3, as DNA: TGTGCCAGCAGCTTAGCAGTGAAGGGGTACTCTGGAAACACCATATATTTT.